These 2 T cell receptor beta chains came from one sample sequenced in a study of control samples from healthy donors and cancer patients (dated by TCRdb to about 2020). The method was the immunoSEQ multiplex PCR assay. Not all clones reach the TCRdb copy of this immuneACCESS table, which keeps in-frame sequences only. Checked studies attribute under half of the gap to unresolved V genes and leave the rest unexplained. The sample table contains roughly 180,000 clones; only one count was recorded for more than 90% of them. The ten most abundant clones make up 2% of the sample. Sequenced input: blood. The receptors shown here come from a woman in her forties in good health.

The chain is built from TRBV6-6 and TRBJ1-4; 11 nucleotides align to TRBD1. The CDR3 contains 14 residues. CDR1 is MNHNY, CDR2 SVGAGI, per germline (reference sequence). V shed 6 bases and J 8 bases; nucleotides not matched to a gene: 5. The CDR3 sequence: CASSGTGGGEKLFF. The CDR3 nucleotides are TGTGCCAGCAGCGGGACAGGGGGAGGGGAAAAACTGTTTTTT.

This clone was seen a handful of times. The V call is TRBV7-9, the J call TRBJ2-1; no reliable D call. Germline V CDR1 and CDR2: SEHNR, FQNEAQ (reference sequence). This CDR3 has 15 residues. V was clipped by 6 bases and J by 2 bases, with 14 bases between them. CDR3 bases: TGTGCCAGCAGTTTCGCCATGGGTACCTACAATGAGCAGTTCTTC. Residues: CASSFAMGTYNEQFF. The variable domain in full, completed from reference TRBV7-9 and TRBJ2-1, reads DTGVSQNPRHKITKRGQNVTFRCDPISEHNRLYWYRQTLGQGPEFLTYFQNEAQLEKSRLLSDRFSAERPKGSFSTLEIQRTEQGDSAMYLCASSFAMGTYNEQFFGPGTRLTVL.